This TCR beta chain was profiled in a study of cytomegalovirus exposure and HLA in healthy donors (dated by TCRdb to 2016 to 2017). With regard to the full study: In an earlier analysis of 550 to 750 of the donors, 276 Gb of sequence data and 117 million unique TCR beta sequences from roughly 180 million T cells were reported. An early release that covered about 600 HLA-typed donors contained approximately 300 gigabases of sequencing data and tens of millions of unique TCR sequences. A later genetic analysis used genome-wide SNP genotypes for about 60% of the roughly 670 donors, treating that subset as a discovery cohort. All discovery cohort repertoires had been generated on a single sequencing platform. In an earlier analysis of 587 of the donors, high-throughput TCR beta sequencing was used to judge whether each TCR beta V gene segment behaved as functional or pseudogenic. The genetic ancestry cluster associated with self-reported Caucasian donors included roughly four fifths of the approximately 410 genotyped donors. Among a few hundred genotyped donors of the cohort, an average of approximately 230,000 unique TCR beta nucleotide sequences were sequenced per donor, roughly a sixth of them non-productive. The number of donors typed differed by locus, with about 629-640 for A, B, C, DRB1 and DQB1, 522 for DQA1, 606 for DPA1, and 400 to 490 for DPB1. The later analysis used no new phenotypic data to find candidate immune exposures, relying instead on TCR beta sequences and their occurrence across donors. Because of strong linkage in the cohort, four or five DR-DQ haplotypes were treated as single units for association and clustering. In a later analysis, previously published TCR beta repertoires from 500 to 750 donors were re-analyzed and high-resolution HLA genotyping was added so that TCR occurrence patterns could be studied. To predict cytomegalovirus infection status, the study combined high-throughput TCR immunosequencing, statistical association of individual TCRs with disease status, and machine learning. HLA typing included class I and class II loci at four-digit resolution. The study aimed to test whether signatures of past pathogen exposure could be identified by cataloging public T cell receptors. Along with the roughly 700-subject first cohort, a separate validation cohort of around 120 different subjects was used. Donor age, sex, ethnicity and CMV serostatus were compiled together with the repertoire data. The study profiled the T cell repertoires of 500 to 800 subjects by immunosequencing and related them to cytomegalovirus serostatus. Overall study results and their limits: A later analysis found that HLA-associated TCR beta chains were more clonally expanded and had lower generation probabilities than equally common non-associated chains. According to a later analysis, parvovirus B19, influenza, CMV and Epstein-Barr virus appeared linked to several top co-occurrence clusters. According to a later genetic analysis, donors in an Asian-associated ancestry cluster had fewer N-insertions in productive TCRs than the roughly 700-donor mean. In a later analysis, the rate of TCR association differed among HLA loci, with DRB1 alleles having the most associated TCRs and HLA-C alleles having the fewest. Most TCR sequences were seen in very few donors, while some public TCRs were found in many individuals. Immune exposure information for the cohort was limited to CMV serostatus. In a later genetic analysis, a missense DCLRE1C variant was associated with V-gene and J-gene trimming of TCR beta chains, and the association was replicated in an independent cohort. The authors suggested that the approach could potentially be generalized to other disease states and immunological phenotypes. Three of the identified cytomegalovirus-associated TCR beta chains were confirmed in vitro to be specific for cytomegalovirus antigens. Correlated functional status among segregating V segments might be attributable to linkage disequilibrium, but an unknown experimental factor could not be ruled out. At a false discovery rate of 0.05, a later analysis linked about 17,000 TCR beta sequences to specific HLA alleles. A group of highly shared sequence variants was considered likely to be a technical artifact of the sequencing pipeline. An earlier analysis of 587 of the donors showed that most TCR beta V segments appeared in productive rearrangements either about 90% or about 30% of the time, which broadly matched IMGT annotations. The classifier was reported to diagnose cytomegalovirus status with high specificity and sensitivity in both the original cohort and the validation cohort. In a later analysis, most CMV-associated TCR beta chains were found to appear HLA-restricted, with HLA associations seemingly driven largely by CMV exposure. HLA typing was unavailable for some donors at each locus, so association tests used only the typed subset. Strong co-occurrence of HLA alleles, especially DR and DQ, made assigning TCR associations to individual alleles difficult. The cohort was sequenced for TCR beta chains only, and without alpha or paired-chain data the features that could be detected were limited. The 87-base-pair reads could not distinguish some IMGT-functional V segments, including TRBV6-2 and TRBV6-3, so those segments were excluded. Presence/absence analyses assumed roughly uniform sequencing depth across donors, an assumption that may not hold. A further reported finding was that TCR beta sequences accurately predicted the HLA-A and HLA-B alleles for most subjects in the first cohort. Roughly 17 rarely observed V segments, including chromosome 9 orphons, were excluded from the earlier analysis of about 600 of the donors because counts were too low. The study listed 164 TCR beta chains as associated with cytomegalovirus.

A distance of 14 bases separates the germline ends of V and J, which lose 0 bases and 4 bases respectively. From the germline V gene, CDR1 is MRHNA and CDR2 is SNTAGT. Inclusive of the bounding cysteine and phenylalanine, the CDR3 is 16 residues long. Here the CDR3 DNA is all that survives: 48 bases in frame from base 1. The cohort was made up of 650 to 700 healthy bone marrow donors. All cohort members were sampled while nominally healthy, although unrecorded immune exposures were likely present. The donor was CMV seronegative and was included in the group of about 400 seronegative cohort members. A peripheral blood sample was collected from each donor, and TCR beta sequencing was performed on peripheral blood mononuclear cells. Genomic DNA was extracted from the blood cell samples with the Qiagen DNeasy Blood Extraction Kit. Library preparation used the immunoSEQ multiplex PCR assay. A mixture of 60 forward primers for TCR Vbeta segments and 13 reverse primers for TCR Jbeta segments was used in the multiplex PCR. The CDR3 region of rearranged TCR beta genes was amplified from genomic DNA by a multiplex PCR assay. The Illumina HiSeq System was used to sequence the amplified TCR beta libraries as 87-base-pair reads. The published analysis was carried out like this. In a later analysis, 77 million or so unique TCR beta chains were counted across the roughly 670 repertoires, and around 10 million of these chains were shared by at least two donors. To remove PCR and sequencing errors, raw reads were error-corrected and collapsed into unique sequences using a nearest-neighbor algorithm that merged closely related sequences. To assign V, D and J gene segments, CDR3 sequences were aligned to IMGT reference sequences. For a sequence to be retained, at least a six-nucleotide match to both a V gene segment and a J gene segment was required. A rearrangement counted as productive if the CDR3 had no stop codons and remained in frame with V and J, and every other rearrangement counted as non-productive. Following IMGT convention, CDR3 was defined as the stretch from the second conserved V-encoded cysteine up to the conserved J-encoded phenylalanine. In an earlier analysis of more than 550 of the donors, sequences lacking an unambiguous match to a single V gene segment were excluded. An earlier analysis of 500 to 600 of the donors classified V segments as functional when productive rearrangements were above 56.7% and as segregating when the standard deviation between donors was above 5%. A statistical classification framework was developed to diagnose cytomegalovirus status using the catalog of TCR beta chain sequences. A later analysis assigned V and J genes by comparing TCR nucleotide sequences with IMGT/GENE-DB human TR gene sequences. In a later analysis, CDR3 sequences and most-parsimonious VDJ recombination scenarios were assigned using the TCRdist pipeline. In a later analysis, each TCR beta chain was defined by its CDR3 amino acid sequence together with its V-gene family, and reads lacking a unique V-gene family were excluded. To address suspected cross-contamination and a sequencing artifact, a later analysis removed roughly 580 highly shared, low-generation-probability nucleotide sequences. A later analysis calculated a clonal expansion index for each public chain from normalized within-repertoire ranks of inferred template counts. In a later analysis, generation probabilities were computed using a VDJ recombination model fitted to out-of-frame rearrangements, and the results were checked against IGoR. A later analysis scored TCR-TCR, TCR-HLA and TCR-CMV co-occurrence with hypergeometric tests, applying a repertoire-size bias correction to TCR pairs. To estimate false discovery rates, a later analysis permuted the HLA or CMV assignments 20 times. In a later analysis, co-occurring TCRs were grouped using DBSCAN, with TCRdist sequence similarity added in when clustering inside HLA-allele-positive subsets. Repertoires with fewer than 30,000 or more than 120,000 public chains were left out of co-occurrence clustering, as were five repertoires with anomalous nucleotide sharing. The source is immuneACCESS, and TCRdb retained only in-frame sequences with V and J called. Part of the clones is not carried over; for the studies checked, unresolved V genes explain less than half of this, and the remainder is unexplained. That table gives V, J and clone size, and the DNA gave D and trimming. Present in this sample are about 200,000 clones, roughly 84% of which were seen just once. Of the sample, less than 2% falls within the top ten clones.

In the case of this clone: Its antigen is still unknown. The record has no base qualities; no much larger clone is one base away.

The TCR comes from a middle-aged man in good health and CMV-seronegative. The chain joins TRBV6-4 to TRBJ2-3; TRBD2 could be the D gene, as 5 bases match. Source material: PBMCs. In nucleotide form, the sequence is TGTGCCAGCAGTGACTCGCCTAGCAAGTCCGCAGATACGCAGTATTTT. Its translation is CASSDSPSKSADTQYF.